This T cell receptor beta chain was profiled in a study of CD8+ T cells in alopecia areata. The CDR3 is made up of 16 amino acids. Germline V gene sequence: CDR1 GTSNPN, CDR2 SVGIG (reference sequence). Trimming took 3 bases from V and 3 from J, leaving 18 bases between them. cDNA prepared by RNA extraction and subsequent reverse transcription served as the template for sequencing. Profiled with immunoSEQ multiplex PCR; TCRdb holds only in-frame clones, not every one. The table has 100,000 to 150,000 clones, less than 75% seen once. Treatment reported: oral pan-JAK inhibitor, 5-10 mg twice daily. The study team obtained lesional scalp punch biopsies and peripheral blood from alopecia areata patients. Cell sorting on a FACSAria was used to separate CD4+ and CD8+ T cells from the PBMCs.

The receptor's source is a human donor with alopecia areata. The sample consisted of CD8+ T cells sorted from blood, taken at week 4, from a patient treated with tofacitinib. The chain couples TRBV30 to TRBJ2-1; possibly TRBD2 for D (5 bases). CDR3 amino acids: CAWRQGSSTRYNEQFF. The CDR3 nucleotides are TGTGCCTGGAGACAAGGGAGTTCGACCCGCTACAATGAGCAGTTCTTC. The whole variable domain, remainder taken from reference TRBV30 and TRBJ2-1, is SQTIHQWPATLVQPVGSPLSLECTVEGTSNPNLYWYRQAAGRGLQLLFYSVGIGQISSEVPQNLSASRPQDRQFILSSKKLLLSDSGFYLCAWRQGSSTRYNEQFFGPGTRLTVL.